These 5 T cell receptor beta chains came from one sample sequenced in a study of CD8 T cell repertoires and HIV-1 epitope variants. Their target antigens are unknown. Profiling relied on immunoSEQ multiplex PCR, and the TCRdb table lists in-frame clones only, not all of them. The sample has about 5,900 clones, around 66% seen once. Sequencing used cultured CD8+ T cells derived from PBMCs. The origin of the receptors is a male donor with HIV.

This chain uses TRBV14 with TRBJ1-1; no firm D call. Between the trimmed V and J ends, which lost 1 base and 8 bases, there was a span of 8 bases. The CDR3 covers 12 residues. Looked up from germline, CDR1 is SGHDN and CDR2 is FVKESK. CDR3 amino acids: CASSQVSQEAFF. The CDR3 coding sequence is TGTGCCAGCAGCCAAGTGAGTCAGGAAGCTTTCTTT. Full variable domain (rest looked up from reference TRBV14 and TRBJ1-1): EAGVTQFPSHSVIEKGQTVTLRCDPISGHDNLYWYRRVMGKEIKFLLHFVKESKQDESGMPNNRFLAERTGGTYSTLKVQPAELEDSGVYFCASSQVSQEAFFGQGTRLTVV.

The chain links TRBV5-1 to TRBJ1-5; D is unresolved. The germline V gene encodes CDR1 SGHRS and CDR2 YFSETQ. The ends were cut back, 1 base at V and 5 bases at J, with 10 bases in the middle. There are 14 residues in the CDR3. The CDR3 nucleotides read TGCGCCAGCAGCTTGTACGGCGCCGATCAGCCCCAGCATTTT. Protein product: CASSLYGADQPQHF.

In DNA form, the CDR3 reads TGTGCCAGCAGCTTAGCGAACGGGAGGGCCACGGATACGCAGTATTTT. Amino acid sequence: CASSLANGRATDTQYF. The rearrangement links TRBV7-9 to TRBJ2-3; 8 bases map to TRBD2. The CDR3 has 16 residues. Trimming took 0 bases from V and 6 from J; bases not matched to a gene: 8. CDR1 is SEHNR, CDR2 FQNEAQ, per germline (reference sequence).

The CDR3 DNA follows: TGTGCCAGCAGCCCCAGGGTCTTGAACACTGAAGCTTTCTTT. Protein: CASSPRVLNTEAFF. The chain couples TRBV7-8 to TRBJ1-1; a possible D gene is TRBD1 (5 bases). V lost 5 bases and J lost 0, with 10 bases in between. The CDR3 is 14 amino acids. The germline gives CDR1 SGHVS, CDR2 FQNEAQ.

For the CDR3, the DNA is TGCGCCAGCAGTCAACGGAGCAATCAGCCCCAGCATTTT. It yields the protein CASSQRSNQPQHF. V usage is TRBV23-1 and J usage is TRBJ1-5; no definite D call. TRBV23-1 is annotated as an ORF whose role is uncertain. With 2 bases removed from V and 1 base from J, the gap between germline ends came to 3 bases. The CDR3 consists of 13 residues.